Here is one TCR beta chain with its context. Antigen: not known. The method was immunoSEQ multiplex PCR; TCRdb's version includes in-frame clones alone and lacks a portion of them. The table shows tens of thousands of clones, with approximately 92% occurring only once. This specimen belongs to a study of graft-versus-host responses after intestinal transplantation. About the research overall: As for transplant type, recipients had multivisceral, liver-intestinal, or isolated intestinal grafts. Study-wide points: Allografts from individuals with graft-donor T cell macrochimerism displayed high graft-versus-host to host-versus-graft clonal ratios. Early after transplant, HvG clones declined as circulating GvH clones peaked. GvH clones turned up in recipient marrow; some had shown up first in ileum or blood.

Germline values: CDR1 MGHRA, CDR2 YSYEKL. The CDR3 runs 17 residues. Unmatched junction bases numbered 8, after V lost 0 bases and J lost 5 bases. The chain employs TRBV4-1 and TRBJ2-1; 9 positions match TRBD2. The source of this sequence is a human donor who received an intestinal transplant. Sequences were derived from unstimulated CD8+ T cells sorted from spleen or lymph node cells, sampled before intestinal transplant. The CDR3 coding sequence is TGCGCCAGCAGCCAAGATCGGGTAGCGGGAGTGAACAATGAGCAGTTCTTC. It is translated as CASSQDRVAGVNNEQFF.